The entry below gives a single T cell receptor (beta chain) sequence along with its context. Its target is not known. The data were obtained in a study of T cells in Graves' hyperthyroidism and ophthalmopathy. Amplification targeted TCR beta CDR3 regions from RNA transcripts. TCR CDR3 regions were first amplified by RT-PCR with HTBI primers. MiXCR, applied by TCRdb to the multiplex PCR reads, yields one record per CDR3 protein. The sample has 550,000 to 850,000 distinct CDR3 sequences; 15% to 20% are singletons. Study-wide results and limits: Researchers found most expanded thyroid clonotypes above 0.001 in blood as well.

The source of this sequence is a woman between 45 and 65 years old with Graves' hyperthyroidism that later progressed to Graves' ophthalmopathy. Sequencing was done on a sample of blood.

The CDR3 region is CASSPTERGVYNEQFF. The DNA for the CDR3 is TGTGCCAGCAGCCCTACGGAGCGGGGGGTCTACAATGAGCAGTTCTTC. The genes are TRBV27 and TRBJ2-1; 9 bases fit TRBD2. The germline V gene encodes CDR1 MNHEY and CDR2 SMNVEV (reference sequence). CDR3 size: 16 residues. V lost 6 bases to trimming and J lost 3 bases; unmatched junction nucleotides: 9.